This is a list of T cell receptor beta chains from one sample in a study of graft-versus-host responses after intestinal transplantation. Libraries were prepared by immunoSEQ multiplex PCR; TCRdb keeps only in-frame clonotypes and omits some of them. The data show about 63,000 clones, roughly nine tenths seen once. The sequencing here drew on ileum tissue, taken around 350 days after transplant. These receptors originate from a human patient who received an intestinal transplant, so some T cells may come from the graft donor. CDR3s leave out the opening cysteine and the closing phenylalanine or tryptophan. Fields, in order: J gene, V gene, CDR3 protein.

TRBJ2-7	TRBV7-8	ASSRLGQDSSYEQY
TRBJ2-7	TRBV7-3	ASSLDRGYEQY
TRBJ1-1	TRBV9	ASSGGPDSWYIEAF
TRBJ1-1	TRBV5-5	ASSPVGEGSKDTEAF
TRBJ2-2	TRBV9	ASSVARGSSGELF
TRBJ1-2	TRBV28	ASSPQGANYGYT
TRBJ2-3	TRBV6-1	ASSELGTDTQY
TRBJ1-1	TRBV23-1	ASSPNPGRTSEPEAF
TRBJ1-5	TRBV19	ASSGGWNQPQH
TRBJ2-1	TRBV5-6	ASSWDSSYNEQF
TRBJ2-1	TRBV28	ASSLSGGGRNEQF
TRBJ2-5	TRBV7-2	ASSISGETQY
TRBJ2-7	TRBV21-1	ASSKRGERHSYEQY
TRBJ2-1	TRBV5-4	ASSPTPGYNEQF
TRBJ2-7	TRBV28	ASSWGGEQY
TRBJ2-1	TRBV5-1	ASSLGRRRGSYNEQF
TRBJ1-2	TRBV10-3	AISEQGSEKGYT
TRBJ1-2	TRBV13	ASSLGLFDYGYT
TRBJ2-5	TRBV5-6	ASSLVFSGQETQY
TRBJ2-7	TRBV9	ASSPEVAGSYEQY
TRBJ1-2	TRBV25-1	ASSERGTGGNYGYT
TRBJ2-7	TRBV7-2	ASSLGQQGYEQY
TRBJ1-5	TRBV5-5	ASRPDLGNQPQH
TRBJ2-1	TRBV4-1	ASSQDRLAGNEQF
TRBJ2-7	TRBV11-2	ASSWGGTFEQY
TRBJ2-1	TRBV13	ASSLVTGVNEQF
TRBJ1-1	TRBV18	ASSPGDRADTEAF
TRBJ2-1	TRBV5-1	ASSWRTSGGYNEQF
TRBJ1-3	TRBV7-3	ASSLWGPPGNTIY
TRBJ2-6	TRBV25-1	ASSTGTPVLT
TRBJ2-7	TRBV4-1	ASSRLLAGDEQY
TRBJ2-5	TRBV4-1	ASSQDGVGLVKTQY
TRBJ1-2	TRBV11-2	ASSYKGQVNYGYT
TRBJ2-2	TRBV6-4	ASSELAGSNTGELF
TRBJ2-4	TRBV19	ASSFSKQGLAKNIQY
TRBJ1-1	TRBV4-1	ASSQDFTAVPDEAF
TRBJ2-7	TRBV2	ASSEDRGYPYEQY
TRBJ1-4	TRBV15	ATSRLTQGEKKLF
TRBJ2-7	TRBV5-1	ASSPGAPSYEQY
TRBJ1-2	TRBV28	ASSFSDYGYT
TRBJ2-7	TRBV5-6	ASSLGLAGAFSYEQY
TRBJ2-7	TRBV28	ASNRGLAGYEQY
TRBJ2-7	TRBV4-1	ASSRGTGGWYEQY
TRBJ1-6	TRBV25-1	ASSEDWGGGYNSPLH
TRBJ1-1	TRBV4-2	ASSQEGGNTEAF
TRBJ1-1	TRBV5-1	ASTTGAGGTEAF